This T cell receptor (beta chain) came from a study of molecular identifiers for immune sequencing clone quantification. In the study overall: For replicates, RNA isolated from approximately 20,000 or 98,000 naive CD8 cells was divided into five portions, of which four were sequenced.

This CDR3 has 17 residues. Looked up from germline, CDR1 is SGHNT and CDR2 is YYREEE (reference sequence). The V and J ends lost 2 bases and 3 bases, in that order; junction bases with no gene match: 11. This clonotype has only a few counts. Its antigen is not identified. Study outcomes and limitations: Among effectors, clones above 20 RNA copies held over 97% of molecules; among naive cells, under 1%.

TCRdb reprocessed the PCR reads with MiXCR, giving one entry per CDR3 protein. This table has hundreds of thousands of distinct CDR3 sequences, about 25% appearing once. The V gene is TRBV5-4, the J gene TRBJ2-1; 7 nucleotides line up with TRBD2. Sequenced: naive CD8+ T cells from blood, with Jurkat cell RNA spiked in. Regarding subset: FACS-sorted CD8+CD4-CCR7+CD45RA+ naive T cells. The sequence came from a human donor in good health. Some libraries in this study had Jurkat cell RNA spiked in. The DNA of the CDR3 is TGTGCCAGCAGCTTAGGGTCGGTCGGGAGGAGCTACAATGAGCAGTTCTTC. Amino acids: CASSLGSVGRSYNEQFF.